A single sample gave rise to the 17 T cell receptor beta chains below, sequenced in a study of blood T cells in healthy people across ages. Primers used in a second PCR of roughly 6 to 11 cycles were a sample-barcoded 5' primer and a J-beta primer mix. TCRdb re-derived calls from the 5' RACE reads in MiXCR, one entry per CDR3 protein. The profile shows a few hundred thousand distinct CDR3 sequences, about 49% of them singletons. Input material: blood. These receptors were obtained from a man between 60 and 70 years old in good health.

The gene calls are TRBV20-1 and TRBJ2-1; D may be TRBD1 (7 bases). The V end was cut by 6 bases, the J end by 2 bases, with 11 bases between. This CDR3 spans 13 amino acids. From germline, CDR1 is DFQATT and CDR2 SNEGSKA (reference sequence). The CDR3 sequence: CSAQGGTYNEQFF. As DNA, the CDR3 is TGCAGTGCCCAGGGGGGTACCTACAATGAGCAGTTCTTC.

This CDR3 is CATSSTYEQYF. In DNA, the CDR3 is TGTGCCACCAGCAGCACCTACGAGCAGTACTTC. This chain joins TRBV15 and TRBJ2-7; D gene ambiguous. This CDR3 is built from 11 residues. CDR1 is LNHNV, CDR2 YYDKDF, per germline (reference sequence). V lost 3 bases and J lost 2, with 2 bases in between.

In this sample, this clonotype turned up a few times. The CDR3, as DNA: TGCAGTGCTAGAGATCTCCAGCAGGGCTGGGAGACCCAGTACTTC. It translates to CSARDLQQGWETQYF. The chain couples TRBV20-1 to TRBJ2-5; perhaps TRBD1 as D (5 bases). V was clipped by 0 bases and J by 5 bases, with 16 bases between them. The CDR3 covers 15 residues. Germline assignment: CDR1 DFQATT and CDR2 SNEGSKA (reference sequence).

As to this clonotype: The junction and the germline gene differ at one end; a read error may be behind it. The chain is built from TRBV7-3 and TRBJ1-2, with 10 positions matching TRBD1. In germline, CDR1 is SGHTA, CDR2 FQGTGA. The CDR3 consists of 15 residues. The CDR3 is CASRLRQGAGYGYTF. In DNA, the CDR3 is TGTGCCAGCAGATTAAGACAGGGGGCTGGCTATGGCTACACCTTC.

The chain couples TRBV5-1 to TRBJ1-1; TRBD1 matches 10 bases. The CDR3 length is 17 residues. V lost 3 bases to trimming and J lost 0 bases; unmatched junction nucleotides: 8. CDR1 SGHRS and CDR2 YFSETQ come from the germline V gene. The CDR3 coding sequence is TGCGCCAGCAGCTCCGGGACAGGGGTATGGATGAACACTGAAGCTTTCTTT. Protein product: CASSSGTGVWMNTEAFF.

This sequence joins TRBV20-1 and TRBJ2-1; D may be TRBD2 (6 bases). With 5 bases removed from V and 0 bases from J, the gap between germline ends came to 20 bases. Germline CDR1 reads DFQATT; CDR2 reads SNEGSKA (reference sequence). The CDR3 length is 17 residues. CDR3 residues: CSADNRDSRSSYNEQFF. The CDR3 DNA reads as TGCAGTGCTGACAACCGGGACTCCAGGAGCTCCTACAATGAGCAGTTCTTC.

The chain combines TRBV20-1 with TRBJ2-1; D gene uncertain. The CDR3 runs to 15 residues. Trimming cost V 2 bases and J 3 bases, with 14 bases left between them. In germline, CDR1 is DFQATT, CDR2 SNEGSKA (reference sequence). CDR3 sequence reads: CSARLVKPLYNEQFF. The CDR3 coding sequence is TGCAGTGCTAGATTGGTGAAGCCCCTCTACAATGAGCAGTTCTTC.

The chain uses TRBV20-1 and TRBJ2-7; the D gene is possibly TRBD1 (6 bases). Germline V gives CDR1 DFQATT, CDR2 SNEGSKA (reference sequence). This CDR3 is 18 amino acids long. V lost 0 bases and J lost 1, with 22 bases in between. CDR3 bases: TGCAGTGCTAGAGATCTCTTTGGACTCGGGACATGGTCCTACGAGCAGTACTTC. Amino acids: CSARDLFGLGTWSYEQYF.

This chain joins TRBV3-1 and TRBJ2-3; D is uncertain. The CDR3 has 15 amino acids. Germline V gene lookup returns CDR1 LGHDT and CDR2 YNNKEL (reference sequence). V dropped 0 bases and J dropped 2 bases, with 9 bases sitting between them. The CDR3: CASSQDGRPTDTQYF. The DNA for the CDR3 is TGTGCCAGCAGCCAAGACGGGCGCCCCACAGATACGCAGTATTTT.

The table lists this clonotype with many counts. The gene calls are TRBV28 and TRBJ2-3; D is possibly TRBD1 or TRBD2 (5 bases each). The CDR3 has 17 amino acids. CDR1 is MDHEN and CDR2 is SYDVKM in the germline V gene. Trimming took off 5 bases at V and 4 bases at J, with 22 bases between the two ends. This CDR3 is CASSQTQGSTGPDTQYF. DNA of the CDR3: TGTGCCAGCAGTCAAACCCAGGGAAGCACGGGACCAGATACGCAGTATTTT.

The chain's CDR3 is CASSPGQGKDYGYTF. CDR3 DNA: TGTGCCAGCTCACCGGGACAGGGGAAGGACTATGGCTACACCTTC. The V and J genes are TRBV18 and TRBJ1-2, with 10 nucleotides matching TRBD1. Unmatched junction bases numbered 4, after V lost 3 bases and J lost 3 bases. There are 15 residues in the CDR3. Germline V gene data show CDR1 as KGHSH and CDR2 as LQKENI.

As regards this clonotype: One end of the junction varies from germline; a read error may be responsible. The chain combines TRBV12-3 or TRBV12-4 with TRBJ1-6; tentatively, D is TRBD1 (5 bases). The CDR3 spans 17 residues. CDR3 in amino acids: CACRRDSRDPTNSPLHF. In DNA, the CDR3 is TGTGCCTGCAGACGAGACTCCCGGGACCCAACTAATTCACCCCTCCACTTT.

The chain uses TRBV28 and TRBJ2-7; no reliable D call. TRBJ2-5 matches the DNA end more closely, so the J call is doubtful. From germline, CDR1 is MDHEN and CDR2 SYDVKM. CDR3 size: 14 residues. The CDR3, as DNA: TGTGCCAGCGGTCCTAGTGTACGGAAAGAGACCCAGTACTTC. Translation gives CASGPSVRKETQYF.

The rearrangement joins TRBV10-2 to TRBJ2-1; the D gene is possibly TRBD1 (6 bases). The length of the CDR3 is 13 residues. Germline-derived CDR1 and CDR2 are WSHSY and SAAADI. V gave up 7 bases and J gave up 8 bases, with 15 bases separating them. CDR3 in DNA: TGCGCCAGCAAGAAAACAGGGAGCGATGAGCAGTTCTTC. Protein: CASKKTGSDEQFF.

CDR3 sequence: CASSLASGRKTDTQYF. The CDR3 nucleotides are TGTGCCAGCAGCTTAGCGTCCGGGAGAAAAACAGATACGCAGTATTTT. The chain joins TRBV7-2 to TRBJ2-3; D is perhaps TRBD2 (6 bases). The CDR3 has 16 residues. Germline V gene lookup returns CDR1 SGHTA and CDR2 FQGNSA. The V gene lost 0 bases and the J gene lost 3 bases, with 13 bases spanning the gap.

The V call is TRBV30, the J call TRBJ2-7; 12 nucleotides agree with TRBD1. CDR1 GTSNPN and CDR2 SVGIG come from the germline V gene (reference sequence). The length of the CDR3 is 16 residues. The ends lost 1 base at V and 5 bases at J; junction bases unmatched: 9. The chain's CDR3 is CAWSGISGTGGHEQYF. In nucleotides, the CDR3 is TGTGCCTGGAGTGGCATTTCCGGGACAGGGGGCCACGAGCAGTACTTC.

The chain links TRBV14 to TRBJ1-2; D remains unclear. The CDR3 runs to 13 residues. Germline V gives CDR1 SGHDN, CDR2 FVKESK. Trimming removed 1 base at V and 4 bases at J, with 7 bases between. CDR3 protein: CASSQVPSYGYTF. The DNA for the CDR3 is TGTGCCAGCAGCCAAGTTCCGTCCTATGGCTACACCTTC. Complete variable domain (other parts from reference TRBV14 and TRBJ1-2): EAGVTQFPSHSVIEKGQTVTLRCDPISGHDNLYWYRRVMGKEIKFLLHFVKESKQDESGMPNNRFLAERTGGTYSTLKVQPAELEDSGVYFCASSQVPSYGYTFGSGTRLTVV.